This T cell receptor (beta chain) was identified during a study of shared clonotypes between healthy human individuals. Study findings and constraints: With few donors, the genetic and exposure-history diversity represented was limited. Sharing across four donors was highest in naive CD4 (roughly 5%) and lowest in memory CD8 (around 0.4%).

Notes on this clone: Its specificity is unknown.

The donors, healthy adults who were HIV-negative, had experienced no recent acute infections or vaccinations. Generated by immunoSEQ multiplex PCR, the TCRdb table keeps only in-frame clones and is missing some. The sample records some 2 million clones, roughly 94% being singletons. Sequences were obtained from naive CD4+ T cells sorted from blood. The subset denotes: CD45RA+ positively selected. The receptor comes from a man younger than 30 in good health.

The CDR3, as DNA: TGTGCCAGCCATTCCGTTCTCTCTAACACCATATATTTT. Protein product: CASHSVLSNTIYF. The chain joins TRBV28 to TRBJ1-3; no clear D gene. The CDR3 has 13 amino acids. Trimming took 8 bases from V and 7 from J, leaving 15 bases between them. Germline V gene lookup returns CDR1 MDHEN and CDR2 SYDVKM.